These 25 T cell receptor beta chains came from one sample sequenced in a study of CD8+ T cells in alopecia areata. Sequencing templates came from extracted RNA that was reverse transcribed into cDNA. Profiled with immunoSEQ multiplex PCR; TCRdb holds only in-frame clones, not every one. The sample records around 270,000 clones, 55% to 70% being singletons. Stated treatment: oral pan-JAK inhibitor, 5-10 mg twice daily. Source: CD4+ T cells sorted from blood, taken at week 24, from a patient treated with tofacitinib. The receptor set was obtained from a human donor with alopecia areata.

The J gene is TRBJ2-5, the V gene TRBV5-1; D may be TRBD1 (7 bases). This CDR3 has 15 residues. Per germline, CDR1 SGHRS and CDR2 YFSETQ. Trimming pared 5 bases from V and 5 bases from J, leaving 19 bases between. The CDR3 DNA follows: TGCGCCAGCAGACGCGGGACAGCCGACGTTGAGACCCAGTACTTC. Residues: CASRRGTADVETQYF.

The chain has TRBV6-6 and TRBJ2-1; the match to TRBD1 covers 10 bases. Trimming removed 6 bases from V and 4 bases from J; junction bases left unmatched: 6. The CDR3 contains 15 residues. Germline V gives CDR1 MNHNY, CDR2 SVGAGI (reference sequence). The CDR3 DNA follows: TGTGCCAGCAGGCAAGACAGGGGGCTTTACAATGAGCAGTTCTTC. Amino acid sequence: CASRQDRGLYNEQFF.

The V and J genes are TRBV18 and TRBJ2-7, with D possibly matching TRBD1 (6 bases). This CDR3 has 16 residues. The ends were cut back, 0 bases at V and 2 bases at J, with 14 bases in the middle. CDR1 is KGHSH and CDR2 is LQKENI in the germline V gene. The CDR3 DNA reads TGTGCCAGCTCACCACCCGTGGGACACACTACCTACGAGCAGTACTTC. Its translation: CASSPPVGHTTYEQYF.

Here the CDR3 DNA reads TGTGCCAGCAGTAACCGCAGGACTGAAGCTTTCTTT. Translated: CASSNRRTEAFF. The chain joins TRBV28 to TRBJ1-1; no reliable D call. In germline, CDR1 is MDHEN, CDR2 SYDVKM. The CDR3 consists of 12 residues. Between the trimmed V and J ends, which lost 5 bases and 5 bases, there was a span of 9 bases.

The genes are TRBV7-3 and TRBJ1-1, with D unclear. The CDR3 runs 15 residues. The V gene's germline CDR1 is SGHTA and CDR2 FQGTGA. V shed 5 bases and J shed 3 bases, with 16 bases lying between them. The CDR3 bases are TGTGCCAGCAGCCCTAAATCCGGGTCCCACACTGAAGCTTTCTTT. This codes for CASSPKSGSHTEAFF. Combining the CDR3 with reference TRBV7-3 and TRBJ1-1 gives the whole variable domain GAGVSQTPSNKVTEKGKYVELRCDPISGHTALYWYRQSLGQGPEFLIYFQGTGAADDSGLPNDRFFAVRPEGSVSTLKIQRTERGDSAVYLCASSPKSGSHTEAFFGQGTRLTVV.

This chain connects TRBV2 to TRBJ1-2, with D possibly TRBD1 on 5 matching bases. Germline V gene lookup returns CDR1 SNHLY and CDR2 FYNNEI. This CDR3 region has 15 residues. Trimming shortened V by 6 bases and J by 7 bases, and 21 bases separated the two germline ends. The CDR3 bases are TGTGCCAGCAGCGACCCCACGGGGCGCGGTGGTGGCTACACCTTC. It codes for CASSDPTGRGGGYTF.

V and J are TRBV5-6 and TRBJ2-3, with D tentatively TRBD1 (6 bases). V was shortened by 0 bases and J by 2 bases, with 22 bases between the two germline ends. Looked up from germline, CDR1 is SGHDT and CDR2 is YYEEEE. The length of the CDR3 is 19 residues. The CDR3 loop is CASSLGQPFGQIDTDTQYF. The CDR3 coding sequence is TGTGCCAGCAGCTTGGGCCAACCGTTTGGACAGATCGACACAGATACGCAGTATTTT.

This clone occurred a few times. The DNA of the CDR3 is TGTGCCATCAGGGAGACAGGGGGTGGAGAGACCCAGTACTTC. As protein: CAIRETGGGETQYF. The chain employs TRBV10-3 and TRBJ2-5; 9 bases align to TRBD1. After removal of 6 bases from V and 4 bases from J, the junction contained 6 bases not matched to a gene. The CDR3 has 14 residues. Germline assignment: CDR1 ENHRY and CDR2 SYGVKD.

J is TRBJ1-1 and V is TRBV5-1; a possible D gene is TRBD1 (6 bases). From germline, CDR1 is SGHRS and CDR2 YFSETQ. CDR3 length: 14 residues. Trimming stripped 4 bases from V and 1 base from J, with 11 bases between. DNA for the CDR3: TGCGCCAGCAGCGTACAGGGCCAGAACACTGAAGCTTTCTTT. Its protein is CASSVQGQNTEAFF.

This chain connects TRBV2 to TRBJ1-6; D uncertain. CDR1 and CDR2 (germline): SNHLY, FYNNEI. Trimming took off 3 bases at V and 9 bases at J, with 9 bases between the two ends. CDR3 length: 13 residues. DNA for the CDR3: TGTGCCAGCAGTGATGTGTTTGGTTCACCCCTCCACTTT. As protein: CASSDVFGSPLHF.

The CDR3 bases are TGTGCCAGCAGTGAGACTAGCGGGGGGCCGTGGGGGCAAGAGACCCAGTACTTC. Protein: CASSETSGGPWGQETQYF. The V call is TRBV2, the J call TRBJ2-5; TRBD2 matches at 13 bases. The CDR3 runs to 18 residues. Germline V gene data show CDR1 as SNHLY and CDR2 as FYNNEI. Trimming took 3 bases from V and 2 from J; bases not matched to a gene: 9.

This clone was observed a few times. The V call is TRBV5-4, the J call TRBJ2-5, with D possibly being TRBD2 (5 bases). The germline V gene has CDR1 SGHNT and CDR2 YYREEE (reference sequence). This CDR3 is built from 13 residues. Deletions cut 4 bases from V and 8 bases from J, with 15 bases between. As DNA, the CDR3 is TGTGCCAGCAGCACCGCGCCGAGGGATACCCAGTACTTC. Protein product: CASSTAPRDTQYF.

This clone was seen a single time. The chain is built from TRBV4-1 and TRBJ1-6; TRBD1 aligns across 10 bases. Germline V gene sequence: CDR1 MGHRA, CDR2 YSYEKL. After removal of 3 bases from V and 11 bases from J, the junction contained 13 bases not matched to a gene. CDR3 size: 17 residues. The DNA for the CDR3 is TGCGCCAGCAGCCAGATCCGGGACAGGGGTGATAAGGCACCCCTCCACTTT. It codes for CASSQIRDRGDKAPLHF.

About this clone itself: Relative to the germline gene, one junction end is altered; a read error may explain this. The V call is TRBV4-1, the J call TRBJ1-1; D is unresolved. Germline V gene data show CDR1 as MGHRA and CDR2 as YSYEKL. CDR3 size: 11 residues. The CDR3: CASSQGSILTF. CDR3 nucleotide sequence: TGCGCCAGCAGCCAAGGTTCTATATTGACCTTT.

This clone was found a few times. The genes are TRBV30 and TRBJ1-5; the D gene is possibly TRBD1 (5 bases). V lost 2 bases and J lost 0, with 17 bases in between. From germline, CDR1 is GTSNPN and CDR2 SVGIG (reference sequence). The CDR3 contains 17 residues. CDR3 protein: CAWSWGRGHFSNQPQHF. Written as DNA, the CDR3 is TGTGCCTGGAGTTGGGGAAGGGGTCACTTTAGCAATCAGCCCCAGCATTTT.

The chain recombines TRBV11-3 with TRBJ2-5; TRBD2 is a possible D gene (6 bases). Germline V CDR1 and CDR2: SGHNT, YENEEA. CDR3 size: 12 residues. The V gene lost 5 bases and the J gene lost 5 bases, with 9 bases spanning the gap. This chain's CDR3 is CASSPSVETQYF. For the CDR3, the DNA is TGTGCCAGCAGCCCTAGCGTCGAGACCCAGTACTTC.

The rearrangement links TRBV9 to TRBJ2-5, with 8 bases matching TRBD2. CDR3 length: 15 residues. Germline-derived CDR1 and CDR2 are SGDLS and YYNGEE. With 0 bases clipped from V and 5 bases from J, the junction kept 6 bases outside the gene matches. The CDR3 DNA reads TGTGCCAGCAGCGTAGGGAGCGGGGGTCCGGAGACCCAGTACTTC. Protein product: CASSVGSGGPETQYF.

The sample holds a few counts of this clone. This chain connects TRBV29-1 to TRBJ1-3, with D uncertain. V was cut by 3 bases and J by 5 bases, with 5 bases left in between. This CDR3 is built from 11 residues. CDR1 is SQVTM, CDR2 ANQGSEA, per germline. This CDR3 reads CSVDSRNTIYF. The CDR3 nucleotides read TGCAGCGTTGACAGTAGAAACACCATATATTTT.

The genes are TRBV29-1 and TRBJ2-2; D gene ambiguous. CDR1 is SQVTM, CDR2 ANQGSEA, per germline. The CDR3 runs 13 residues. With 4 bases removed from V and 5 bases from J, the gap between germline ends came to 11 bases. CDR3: CSVVLRWTGELFF. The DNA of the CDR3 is TGCAGCGTTGTTTTGCGGTGGACCGGGGAGCTGTTTTTT.

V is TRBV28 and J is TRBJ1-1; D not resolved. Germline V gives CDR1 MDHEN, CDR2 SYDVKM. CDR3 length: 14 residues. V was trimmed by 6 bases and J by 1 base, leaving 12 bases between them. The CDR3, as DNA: TGTGCCAGCAGCCGATTTGTCGAGAACACTGAAGCTTTCTTT. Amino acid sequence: CASSRFVENTEAFF.

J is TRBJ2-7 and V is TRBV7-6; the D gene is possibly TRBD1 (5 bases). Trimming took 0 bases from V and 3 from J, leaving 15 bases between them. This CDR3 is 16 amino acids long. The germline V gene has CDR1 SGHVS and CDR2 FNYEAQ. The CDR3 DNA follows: TGTGCCAGCAGCTTAGCCCTCGACAGTCAGTACTACGAGCAGTACTTC. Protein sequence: CASSLALDSQYYEQYF.

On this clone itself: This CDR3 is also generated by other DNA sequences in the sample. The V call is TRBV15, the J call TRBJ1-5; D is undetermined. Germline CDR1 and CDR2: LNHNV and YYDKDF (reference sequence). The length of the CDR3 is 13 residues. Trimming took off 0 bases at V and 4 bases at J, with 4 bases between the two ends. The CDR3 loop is CATSRDQNQPQHF. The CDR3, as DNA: TGTGCCACCAGCAGAGACCAAAATCAGCCCCAGCATTTT.

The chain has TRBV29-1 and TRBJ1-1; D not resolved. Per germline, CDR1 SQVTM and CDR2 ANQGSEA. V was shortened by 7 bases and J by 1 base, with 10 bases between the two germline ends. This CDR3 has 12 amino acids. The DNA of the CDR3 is TGCAGCGCGGCAAGAAGGAACACTGAAGCTTTCTTT. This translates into CSAARRNTEAFF. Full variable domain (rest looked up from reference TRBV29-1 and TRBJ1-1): SAVISQKPSRDICQRGTSLTIQCQVDSQVTMMFWYRQQPGQSLTLIATANQGSEATYESGFVIDKFPISRPNLTFSTLTVSNMSPEDSSIYLCSAARRNTEAFFGQGTRLTVV.

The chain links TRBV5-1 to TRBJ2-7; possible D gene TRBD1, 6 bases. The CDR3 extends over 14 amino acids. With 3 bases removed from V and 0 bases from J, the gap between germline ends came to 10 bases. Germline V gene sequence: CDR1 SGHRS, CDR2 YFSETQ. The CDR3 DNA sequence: TGCGCCAGCAGCTCCCGGGACATCTCCTACGAGCAGTACTTC. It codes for CASSSRDISYEQYF.

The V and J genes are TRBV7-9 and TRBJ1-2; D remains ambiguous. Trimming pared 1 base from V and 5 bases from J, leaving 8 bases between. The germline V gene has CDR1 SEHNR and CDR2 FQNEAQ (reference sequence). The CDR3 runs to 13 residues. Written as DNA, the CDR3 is TGTGCCAGCAGCTTAGAGGGTTTATATGGCTACACCTTC. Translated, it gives CASSLEGLYGYTF.